These T cell receptor beta chains were read from a single sample in a study of blood T cell repertoires in COVID-19. Measured with immunoSEQ multiplex PCR; TCRdb has only the in-frame clones, and not every one. Among around 120,000 clones listed, roughly 80% were seen once. The sample comprised peripheral blood. These receptors all come from a man aged 45-65 years with acute or convalescent COVID-19. Each CDR3 is given with its conserved first and last residue. D genes are given only for firm matches. Clone size is not always given. Where it is, it says once, few, many or a class for expanded clones.

CDR3nt: TGTGCCAGCAGCTTGGGGCAGTTGGAGACCCAGTACTTC
CDR3aa: CASSLGQLETQYF
j_gene: TRBJ2-5
abundance: -
len: 13
d_gene: -
v_gene: TRBV11-1

CDR3nt: TGTGCCAGCTCACCACCCGGACTAGCGGCTGAGTACGAGCAGTACTTC
CDR3aa: CASSPPGLAAEYEQYF
j_gene: TRBJ2-7
abundance: -
len: 16
d_gene: TRBD2
v_gene: TRBV18

CDR3nt: TGTGCCAGCAGTGAAGGTCAGGGGTGGGCGAACAATGAGCAGTTCTTC
CDR3aa: CASSEGQGWANNEQFF
j_gene: TRBJ2-1
abundance: -
len: 16
d_gene: -
v_gene: TRBV2

CDR3nt: TGTGCCATCAGTGATGGGGCACGGTCTGGAAACACCATATATTTT
CDR3aa: CAISDGARSGNTIYF
j_gene: TRBJ1-3
abundance: few
len: 15
d_gene: -
v_gene: TRBV10-3

CDR3nt: TGTGCCAGTAGTAACCAGGGGGTAAGGCAAAAACTGTTTTTT
CDR3aa: CASSNQGVRQKLFF
j_gene: TRBJ1-4
abundance: many
len: 14
d_gene: TRBD1
v_gene: TRBV19

CDR3nt: TGCGCCAGCGGGACAGGGGGCCGGCAGAACACTGAAGCTTTCTTT
CDR3aa: CASGTGGRQNTEAFF
j_gene: TRBJ1-1
abundance: -
len: 15
d_gene: TRBD1
v_gene: TRBV5-1

CDR3nt: TGTGCCAGCAGCACTCGGGACAGGGGAAACGCAACTAATGAAAAACTGTTTTTT
CDR3aa: CASSTRDRGNATNEKLFF
j_gene: TRBJ1-4
abundance: -
len: 18
d_gene: -
v_gene: TRBV21-1

CDR3nt: TGTGCCAGCTCACCAATGGCAGGGGGATTGAGCACAGATACGCAGTATTTT
CDR3aa: CASSPMAGGLSTDTQYF
j_gene: TRBJ2-3
abundance: -
len: 17
d_gene: TRBD1
v_gene: TRBV18

CDR3nt: TGCGCCAGCATGAAAGCGGGAGGGGTGGCCGGGGAGCTGTTTTTT
CDR3aa: CASMKAGGVAGELFF
j_gene: TRBJ2-2
abundance: -
len: 15
d_gene: TRBD2
v_gene: TRBV5-1

CDR3nt: TGTGCCAGCAGTGACTCCGAGGGAGACCACAATGAGCAGTTCTTC
CDR3aa: CASSDSEGDHNEQFF
j_gene: TRBJ2-1
abundance: -
len: 15
d_gene: -
v_gene: TRBV6-4

CDR3nt: TGCGCCAGCAGCTTGACAGGGGGCACTGGAAACACCATATATTTT
CDR3aa: CASSLTGGTGNTIYF
j_gene: TRBJ1-3
abundance: -
len: 15
d_gene: TRBD1
v_gene: TRBV5-1

CDR3nt: TGTGCCACCTCTCGGGGGGGAAGCTCCTACGAGCAGTACTTC
CDR3aa: CATSRGGSSYEQYF
j_gene: TRBJ2-7
abundance: -
len: 14
d_gene: TRBD2
v_gene: TRBV15

CDR3nt: TGTGCCAGCAGCTTATGGGGACAGGCAACATCGGGGACCCAGTACTTC
CDR3aa: CASSLWGQATSGTQYF
j_gene: TRBJ2-5
abundance: -
len: 16
d_gene: TRBD1
v_gene: TRBV7-8

CDR3nt: TGTGCCAGCAGCTTTGGAGAGGAACAGCCCCAGCATTTT
CDR3aa: CASSFGEEQPQHF
j_gene: TRBJ1-5
abundance: -
len: 13
d_gene: -
v_gene: TRBV7-8

CDR3nt: TGCAGCGCTGGGACAGGCACAGATACGCAGTATTTT
CDR3aa: CSAGTGTDTQYF
j_gene: TRBJ2-3
abundance: -
len: 12
d_gene: TRBD1
v_gene: TRBV29-1

CDR3nt: TGTGCCAGCTCACCTACAGGGATTGAGCAGTTCTTC
CDR3aa: CASSPTGIEQFF
j_gene: TRBJ2-1
abundance: -
len: 12
d_gene: -
v_gene: TRBV18

CDR3nt: TGCGCCAGCAGCCAAGCATTGGGCAGGTACAATCAGCCCCAGCATTTT
CDR3aa: CASSQALGRYNQPQHF
j_gene: TRBJ1-5
abundance: -
len: 16
d_gene: -
v_gene: TRBV4-1

CDR3nt: TGTGCCAGCAGTGAAGAAGGTGGGGGGGCTTACGAGCAGTACTTC
CDR3aa: CASSEEGGGAYEQYF
j_gene: TRBJ2-7
abundance: -
len: 15
d_gene: -
v_gene: TRBV6-1

CDR3nt: TGTGCCAGCAGTGAAGATCGGGGGGCGCAAGGCTACACCTTC
CDR3aa: CASSEDRGAQGYTF
j_gene: TRBJ1-2
abundance: -
len: 14
d_gene: -
v_gene: TRBV6-1

CDR3nt: TGTGCCAGCAGGGGACCGGACAGGGAAGAGACCCAGTACTTC
CDR3aa: CASRGPDREETQYF
j_gene: TRBJ2-5
abundance: few
len: 14
d_gene: -
v_gene: TRBV21-1

CDR3nt: TGTGCTAGTGGCCTCCGGGACAGGGATGGCTACACCTTC
CDR3aa: CASGLRDRDGYTF
j_gene: TRBJ1-2
abundance: -
len: 13
d_gene: TRBD1
v_gene: TRBV12-5

CDR3nt: TGTGCCAGCAGCCCCCACCCGGGACAGGGGGCGGGTGAGCAGTACTTC
CDR3aa: CASSPHPGQGAGEQYF
j_gene: TRBJ2-7
abundance: -
len: 16
d_gene: TRBD1
v_gene: TRBV7-6

CDR3nt: TGTGCCAGCAGCCAAGTTGGGCGCGACATTCAGTACTTC
CDR3aa: CASSQVGRDIQYF
j_gene: TRBJ2-4
abundance: -
len: 13
d_gene: -
v_gene: TRBV14